Shown below are 18 T cell receptor beta chains from a single sample sequenced in a study of T cells of healthy individuals. TCRdb re-called the 5' RACE reads with MiXCR, one entry per CDR3 protein. The sample gives about 82,000 distinct CDR3 sequences, approximately 4.8% of which show up once; around 6.9% is in the top ten. Every receptor here comes from a female donor in good health.

The J gene is TRBJ1-2, the V gene TRBV28; D is undetermined. The CDR3 extends over 12 amino acids. The germline gives CDR1 MDHEN, CDR2 SYDVKM. Trimming pared 5 bases from V and 4 bases from J, leaving 8 bases between. CDR3 in amino acids: CASSRDLYGYTF. Here the CDR3 DNA reads TGTGCCAGCAGTAGGGATCTCTATGGCTACACCTTC.

This clonotype was detected ten times or more. This chain connects TRBV6-2 or TRBV6-3 to TRBJ1-2; D may be TRBD1 (6 bases). Looked up from germline, CDR1 is MNHEY and CDR2 is SVGEGT. The CDR3 runs 12 residues. The V end was cut by 3 bases, the J end by 8 bases, with 10 bases between. The CDR3 DNA is TGTGCCAGCAGTTATCAGGGGAGCGGCTACACCTTC. Translation: CASSYQGSGYTF.

This chain uses TRBV19 with TRBJ2-7; no firm D call. CDR1 is LNHDA, CDR2 SQIVND, per germline (reference sequence). The V and J ends lost 9 bases and 0 bases respectively, with 15 bases between them. CDR3 length: 14 residues. The CDR3 nucleotides read TGTGCCAGCAGCGTCAGGACGAGCTCCTACGAGCAGTACTTC. Amino acids: CASSVRTSSYEQYF.

At least ten counts were recorded for this clonotype. The rearrangement links TRBV5-1 to TRBJ2-7; no reliable D call. CDR1 SGHRS and CDR2 YFSETQ come from the germline V gene. Between the trimmed V and J ends, which lost 4 bases and 1 base, there was a span of 12 bases. The CDR3 consists of 14 residues. The DNA of the CDR3 is TGCGCCAGCAGCCCCCCGGCGAATTCCTACGAGCAGTACTTC. This gives the protein CASSPPANSYEQYF.

In regard to this clonotype: A much larger clonotype is one base distant, so this may be a read error. The V and J genes are TRBV5-5 and TRBJ2-7, with 7 bases aligning to TRBD2. After removal of 3 bases from V and 7 bases from J, the junction contained 10 bases not matched to a gene. Germline V gene data show CDR1 as SGHKS and CDR2 as YYEKEE (reference sequence). The CDR3 is made up of 14 amino acids. In DNA form, the CDR3 reads TGTGCCAGCAGCTCGGGGGGTGGTGGATGGGAGCAGTACTTC. It is translated as CASSSGGGGWEQYF.

A few counts support this clonotype. The V and J genes are TRBV14 and TRBJ1-1; the D is unclear. V was pared by 8 bases and J by 4 bases, with 14 bases between. Germline CDR1 reads SGHDN; CDR2 reads FVKESK. There are 13 residues in the CDR3. Written as DNA, the CDR3 is TGTGCCAGCCGTACGGTCGGCGGCACTGAAGCTTTCTTT. This translates into CASRTVGGTEAFF.

This clonotype was recorded many times. The chain recombines TRBV7-2 with TRBJ2-1, with D tentatively TRBD1 or TRBD2 (5 bases each). The CDR3 is 17 amino acids. Germline CDR1 SGHTA, CDR2 FQGNSA. V lost 4 bases and J 3 bases, leaving 19 bases between the germline ends. CDR3 coding DNA: TGTGCCAGCAGCTCACCGAAGGGGCAGGGAGACTACAATGAGCAGTTCTTC. As protein: CASSSPKGQGDYNEQFF. Based on the CDR3 plus reference TRBV7-2 and TRBJ2-1, the full variable domain is GAGVSQSPSNKVTEKGKDVELRCDPISGHTALYWYRQSLGQGLEFLIYFQGNSAPDKSGLPSDRFSAERTGGSVSTLTIQRTQQEDSAVYLCASSSPKGQGDYNEQFFGPGTRLTVL.

This clonotype was counted only a few times. This rearrangement joins TRBV2 to TRBJ2-1; the D is unclear. This CDR3 is built from 15 residues. From germline, CDR1 is SNHLY and CDR2 FYNNEI. V lost 7 bases, J lost 0 bases, and 13 bases lay in between. CDR3 protein: CASNPSESSYNEQFF. The DNA of the CDR3 is TGTGCCAGCAACCCAAGCGAGAGCTCCTACAATGAGCAGTTCTTC.

With respect to this clonotype: This may be a read error, as it is one base from a much larger clone. The chain joins TRBV6-2 or TRBV6-3 to TRBJ1-1, with 9 bases aligning to TRBD1. J was trimmed by 6 bases and V by 2 bases; bases with no gene match: 10. This CDR3 comprises 16 residues. Germline V gives CDR1 MNHEY, CDR2 SVGEGT. The CDR3 region is CASSYRMDRGKPEAFF. CDR3 nucleotide sequence: TGTGCCAGCAGTTACCGTATGGACAGGGGAAAACCTGAAGCTTTCTTT.

This clonotype has a count of ten or more. The chain links TRBV6-2 or TRBV6-3 to TRBJ1-2; possible D gene TRBD1, 6 bases. Germline V gives CDR1 MNHEY, CDR2 SVGEGT. Trimming cost V 0 bases and J 2 bases, with 10 bases left between them. This CDR3 has 15 residues. The CDR3 bases are TGTGCCAGCAGTTACTCGGTCACAGGGAACTATGGCTACACCTTC. Its translation: CASSYSVTGNYGYTF.

This clonotype was observed at least ten times. The CDR3 is CASSPGTSGADTQYF. The CDR3 coding sequence is TGTGCCAGCAGCCCCGGGACTAGCGGGGCGGATACGCAGTATTTT. V gene TRBV5-4 combines with J gene TRBJ2-3; 13 bases match TRBD2. The CDR3 has 15 amino acids. From germline, CDR1 is SGHNT and CDR2 YYREEE (reference sequence). V shed 4 bases, J shed 6 bases, and the junction held 5 bases outside the gene matches.

Comment on this clonotype: A clone one base away is much larger, so this may be a read error. The chain carries TRBV29-1 and TRBJ2-5, with 9 bases matching TRBD1. The CDR3 has 12 residues. Looked up from germline, CDR1 is SQVTM and CDR2 is ANQGSEA. DNA for the CDR3: TGCAGCGTTTCCCGACAGGGGGAGACCGAGTACTTC. Its translation is CSVSRQGETEYF. Supplemented by reference TRBV29-1 and TRBJ2-5, the full variable domain reads SAVISQKPSRDICQRGTSLTIQCQVDSQVTMMFWYRQQPGQSLTLIATANQGSEATYESGFVIDKFPISRPNLTFSTLTVSNMSPEDSSIYLCSVSRQGETEYFGPGTRLLVL.

This clonotype was recorded many times. The chain employs TRBV20-1 and TRBJ2-7, with TRBD2 matching over 11 bases. Germline V gene data show CDR1 as DFQATT and CDR2 as SNEGSKA (reference sequence). The CDR3 is 16 residues long. Trimming removed 6 bases from V and 0 bases from J; junction bases left unmatched: 10. The CDR3 sequence is CSAQTSGEGSSYEQYF. CDR3 nucleotide sequence: TGCAGTGCCCAGACTAGCGGGGAGGGAAGCTCCTACGAGCAGTACTTC.

The chain uses TRBV6-2 or TRBV6-3 and TRBJ1-1; D unclear. With 5 bases removed from V and 1 base from J, the gap between germline ends came to 8 bases. From germline, CDR1 is MNHEY and CDR2 SVGEGT. This CDR3 contains 13 residues. The CDR3, as DNA: TGTGCCAGCAGTATCGTTTCGAACACTGAAGCTTTCTTT. This sequence encodes CASSIVSNTEAFF.

The rearrangement uses TRBV7-9 and TRBJ2-7; 7 positions match TRBD2. The CDR3 covers 15 residues. V lost 2 bases and J lost 7; bases outside the gene matches: 11. Germline CDR1 reads SEHNR; CDR2 reads FQNEAQ (reference sequence). CDR3 residues: CASSLRAGEFLEQYF. The CDR3 nucleotides read TGTGCCAGCAGCTTAAGGGCGGGAGAGTTCTTAGAGCAGTACTTC.

This clonotype has just a few counts. V gene TRBV19 combines with J gene TRBJ1-5, with unresolved D. Germline V gene data show CDR1 as LNHDA and CDR2 as SQIVND (reference sequence). Trimming pared 3 bases from V and 1 base from J, leaving 10 bases between. The length of the CDR3 is 15 residues. The chain's CDR3 is CASSMFYQSNQPQHF. The CDR3 coding sequence is TGTGCCAGTAGTATGTTTTACCAGAGCAATCAGCCCCAGCATTTT.

This clonotype was observed a few times. The chain couples TRBV7-9 to TRBJ2-6; 7 positions agree with TRBD1. CDR1 and CDR2 (germline): SEHNR, FQNEAQ (reference sequence). This CDR3 has 18 amino acids. Trimming cost V 4 bases and J 0 bases; bases outside gene matches: 9. CDR3 in DNA: TGTGCCAGCAGCTCGCCCGGGGACAGAGACTCTGGGGCCAACGTCCTGACTTTC. Translated: CASSSPGDRDSGANVLTF.

V usage is TRBV6-2 or TRBV6-3 and J usage is TRBJ1-1; no definite D call. The CDR3 is made up of 14 amino acids. CDR1 is MNHEY, CDR2 SVGEGT, per germline. Trimming took off 2 bases at V and 1 base at J, with 8 bases between the two ends. The CDR3 region is CASSYLQTNTEAFF. CDR3 coding DNA: TGTGCCAGCAGTTACCTACAGACGAACACTGAAGCTTTCTTT.